A selection of T cell receptor beta chains follows, all from one sample in a study of response to subunit inactivated influenza vaccine. Using its own MiXCR run on the RT-PCR reads, TCRdb lists one record per CDR3 protein. Of approximately 500,000 distinct CDR3 sequences in the sample, approximately 20% were seen once. These sequences were also reported in another study, on T cells expressing NK-cell markers.

The sequencing used CD4+ T cells sorted from PBMCs, collected approximately 13 days after vaccination. These receptors were taken from a man over 45 who received an inactivated influenza vaccine. Both conserved end residues are part of each CDR3. The D gene is left open where the match is weak. Clone size is not always given. Where it is, it says once, few, many or a class for expanded clones.

J gene | D gene | CDR3 length | clone size | V gene | CDR3 protein | CDR3 DNA
TRBJ2-7 | - | 12 | few | TRBV29-1 | CSVARGAGEQYF | TGCAGCGTTGCCAGGGGGGCGGGCGAGCAGTACTTC
TRBJ2-5 | TRBD2 | 15 | few | TRBV20-1 | CSAHTSGTAGETQYF | TGCAGTGCTCATACTAGCGGGACGGCAGGGGAGACCCAGTACTTC
TRBJ2-2 | - | 15 | few | TRBV10-3 | CASSGVQKPTGELFF | TGTGCCAGCAGTGGGGTTCAGAAGCCCACCGGGGAGCTGTTTTTT
TRBJ2-1 | TRBD2 | 15 | - | TRBV7-8 | CASSPRGARYNEQFF | TGTGCCAGCAGCCCGCGGGGGGCGAGGTACAATGAGCAGTTCTTC
TRBJ1-2 | TRBD1 | 13 | - | TRBV6-1 | CASRDTGDHGYTF | TGTGCCAGCAGGGACACAGGGGACCATGGCTACACCTTC
TRBJ2-1 | TRBD2 | 16 | - | TRBV12-5 | CASGLSSGRASNEQFF | TGTGCTAGTGGTTTGTCCAGCGGGAGGGCCTCTAATGAGCAGTTCTTC
TRBJ1-3 | - | 12 | - | TRBV29-1 | CSVVGAGNTIYF | TGCAGCGTTGTTGGGGCTGGAAACACCATATATTTT
TRBJ2-1 | - | 17 | few | TRBV11-2 | CASSLGTTLSSYNEQFF | TGTGCCAGCAGCTTAGGAACTACTTTGAGCTCCTACAATGAGCAGTTCTTC
TRBJ1-5 | - | 14 | few | TRBV21-1 | CASSKEDRVQPQHF | TGTGCCAGCAGCAAGGAGGACAGGGTTCAGCCCCAGCATTTT
TRBJ1-2 | - | 14 | - | TRBV6-1 | CASSPGRNDYGYTF | TGTGCCAGCAGTCCGGGTCGGAATGACTATGGCTACACCTTC
TRBJ2-7 | TRBD2 | 15 | few | TRBV28 | CASRTYGTTHYEQYF | TGTGCCAGCAGAACGTACGGGACTACCCACTACGAGCAGTACTTC
TRBJ1-4 | TRBD1 | 15 | - | TRBV20-1 | CSAKGQLEENEKLFF | TGCAGTGCTAAGGGACAGCTAGAAGAAAATGAGAAACTGTTTTTT